This passage covers 28 T cell receptor beta chains from one sample sequenced in a study of blood T cell repertoires in COVID-19. Here immunoSEQ multiplex PCR was the method, and the copy in TCRdb shows in-frame clones only, minus some. The data hold some 90,000 clones, with about four fifths observed a single time. Sequenced input: peripheral blood. Source of these receptors: a human donor in a cohort sampled during active COVID-19.

In its sample, this clone was seen once. The V and J genes are TRBV5-1 and TRBJ2-1; tentatively, D is TRBD2 (5 bases). The CDR3 covers 14 residues. Germline values: CDR1 SGHRS, CDR2 YFSETQ. Trimming took 3 bases from V and 4 from J, leaving 11 bases between them. CDR3 nucleotide sequence: TGCGCCAGCAGCTCGGGATCACGATACAATGAGCAGTTCTTC. Its protein is CASSSGSRYNEQFF.

Remarks on this clone: This same CDR3 is encoded by further DNA sequences in the sample. This sequence joins TRBV12-3 or TRBV12-4 and TRBJ1-2; a possible D gene is TRBD1 (5 bases). Trimming stripped 5 bases from V and 4 bases from J, with 11 bases between. The CDR3 totals 13 residues. CDR3 region: CASSLDSGYGYTF. CDR3 nucleotide sequence: TGTGCCAGCAGTCTCGACAGTGGCTATGGCTACACCTTC.

This clone has only a few counts. V is TRBV5-1 and J is TRBJ1-1; no clear D gene. The CDR3 has 15 amino acids. Germline V gene lookup returns CDR1 SGHRS and CDR2 YFSETQ. V lost 0 bases, J lost 1 base, and 10 bases lay in between. CDR3 residues: CASSLEQTKNTEAFF. The DNA for the CDR3 is TGCGCCAGCAGCTTGGAACAAACCAAGAACACTGAAGCTTTCTTT.

The J gene is TRBJ2-7, the V gene TRBV7-9; D is possibly TRBD2 (6 bases). The ends were cut back, 4 bases at V and 5 bases at J, with 15 bases in the middle. Germline-derived CDR1 and CDR2 are SEHNR and FQNEAQ (reference sequence). The CDR3 length is 14 residues. CDR3 region: CASSSDREPHEQYF. In nucleotides, the CDR3 is TGTGCCAGCAGCTCGGACCGGGAGCCACACGAGCAGTACTTC.

This chain uses TRBV5-6 with TRBJ1-5, with 7 bases aligning to TRBD1. The CDR3 has 13 residues. Trimming took 3 bases from V and 5 from J; bases not matched to a gene: 2. The germline V gene has CDR1 SGHDT and CDR2 YYEEEE. The DNA for the CDR3 is TGTGCCAGCAGCTGGGGACAGCATCAGCCCCAGCATTTT. This sequence encodes CASSWGQHQPQHF.

This clone came up once. V usage is TRBV25-1 and J usage is TRBJ2-1; 10 bases fit TRBD2. The CDR3 has 14 amino acids. The V gene end was trimmed by 7 bases and the J gene end by 1 base; junction bases not matched to a gene: 1. CDR1 MGHDK and CDR2 SYGVNS come from the germline V gene. The CDR3: CASKREGSYNEQFF. As DNA, the CDR3 is TGTGCCAGCAAGCGGGAGGGTTCCTACAATGAGCAGTTCTTC.

V and J are TRBV5-1 and TRBJ2-1; possible D gene TRBD2, 6 bases. The length of the CDR3 is 15 residues. Germline V gene sequence: CDR1 SGHRS, CDR2 YFSETQ. Trimming took off 1 base at V and 9 bases at J, with 17 bases between the two ends. For the CDR3, the DNA is TGCGCCAGCAGCTTGTCATCCAGGGAGGAGGGTGAGCAGTTCTTC. Translated, it gives CASSLSSREEGEQFF.

This clone was observed a handful of times. The chain combines TRBV5-1 with TRBJ1-3; 9 nucleotides agree with TRBD1. V lost 2 bases to trimming and J lost 8 bases; unmatched junction nucleotides: 2. The CDR3 length is 13 residues. Germline CDR1 and CDR2: SGHRS and YFSETQ. CDR3 loop: CASSFDRGDTIYF. The CDR3 DNA is TGCGCCAGCAGCTTCGACAGGGGGGACACCATATATTTT.

This chain connects TRBV7-2 to TRBJ1-1; D is unresolved. Trimming left V 2 bases short and J 0 bases short, with 7 bases between. Germline CDR1 reads SGHTA; CDR2 reads FQGNSA. The CDR3 runs to 14 residues. The CDR3 sequence is CASSLYAVNTEAFF. CDR3 nucleotides: TGTGCCAGCAGCTTATACGCGGTGAACACTGAAGCTTTCTTT.

The chain uses TRBV7-2 and TRBJ2-7; 8 bases map to TRBD2. The V and J ends lost 3 bases and 0 bases, in that order; junction bases with no gene match: 7. The CDR3 sequence is 16 residues long. The germline CDR1 and CDR2 sequences are SGHTA and FQGNSA. The CDR3 spells CASSLSTGGSSYEQYF. The CDR3, as DNA: TGTGCCAGCAGCTTGAGCACGGGAGGGAGCTCCTACGAGCAGTACTTC.

This clone was recorded a few times. The V gene is TRBV3-1 (or the pseudogene TRBV3-2), the J gene TRBJ1-1, with a possible D match to TRBD1 (6 bases). Trimming shortened V by 2 bases and J by 4 bases, and 17 bases separated the two germline ends. CDR1 and CDR2 from the germline V gene are LGHDT and YNNKEL (reference sequence). This CDR3 is built from 16 residues. The CDR3 DNA reads as TGTGCCAGCAGCCAACTGGGACAATCCGTGGGCACTGAAGCTTTCTTT. Translated: CASSQLGQSVGTEAFF.

This chain connects TRBV2 to TRBJ2-7, with D perhaps matching TRBD1 (5 bases). Germline V gene data show CDR1 as SNHLY and CDR2 as FYNNEI. This CDR3 has 15 residues. Trimming took 2 bases from V and 3 from J, leaving 14 bases between them. The CDR3 DNA follows: TGTGCCAGCAGTGAATTCCATAAACAGGTCTACGAGCAGTACTTC. It translates to CASSEFHKQVYEQYF.

The chain is built from TRBV13 and TRBJ2-7, with TRBD1 matching 8 bases. J gave up 3 bases and V 3 bases, and 1 base lay outside the gene matches. The CDR3 has 13 amino acids. Germline CDR1 is PRHDT and CDR2 is FYEKMQ (reference sequence). The CDR3 DNA reads TGTGCCAGCAGCTTGGGACAGGACTACGAGCAGTACTTC. Protein: CASSLGQDYEQYF.

The rearrangement links TRBV19 to TRBJ2-2, with 10 bases matching TRBD2. CDR1 and CDR2 (germline): LNHDA, SQIVND (reference sequence). Trimming at V came to 5 bases and at J to 4 bases, leaving 10 bases not matched to a gene. CDR3 length: 17 amino acids. CDR3 sequence: CASSSLAGVLSTGELFF. Here the CDR3 DNA reads TGTGCCAGTAGTTCTCTAGCGGGAGTCTTAAGCACCGGGGAGCTGTTTTTT.

The chain joins TRBV5-1 to TRBJ2-7; 13 nucleotides match TRBD2. Per the germline V gene, CDR1 is SGHRS and CDR2 is YFSETQ. This CDR3 has 17 amino acids. J gave up 2 bases and V 0 bases, and 5 bases lay outside the gene matches. The CDR3 sequence is CASSLGLAGGQTYEQYF. In DNA form, the CDR3 reads TGCGCCAGCAGCTTGGGACTAGCGGGAGGCCAAACCTACGAGCAGTACTTC.

V is TRBV19 and J is TRBJ2-7, with 12 positions matching TRBD2. With 6 bases clipped from V and 6 bases from J, the junction kept 9 bases outside the gene matches. Per germline, CDR1 LNHDA and CDR2 SQIVND (reference sequence). The CDR3 spans 15 residues. For the CDR3, the DNA is TGTGCCAGTAGCCCCAGACTAGCGGGAGACATCGAGCAGTACTTC. Its translation: CASSPRLAGDIEQYF.

This clone occurred a few times. The rearrangement joins TRBV10-3 to TRBJ2-7, with D possibly called TRBD1 or TRBD2 (5 bases each). V was trimmed by 6 bases and J by 5 bases, leaving 17 bases between them. Germline CDR1 is ENHRY and CDR2 is SYGVKD. The CDR3 is 14 amino acids. CDR3 nucleotides: TGTGCCATCAGCGAGGGGAGCTTAGTCCACGAGCAGTACTTC. It codes for CAISEGSLVHEQYF.

The chain has TRBV7-2 and TRBJ1-6; 8 bases match TRBD1. The J segment lost 9 bases and the V segment lost 5 bases, leaving 9 bases of the junction unmatched. This CDR3 comprises 15 residues. Germline assignment: CDR1 SGHTA and CDR2 FQGNSA. CDR3 bases: TGTGCCAGCAGCCCGAATACAGGGGGTGGTTCACCCCTCCACTTT. This codes for CASSPNTGGGSPLHF.

This chain connects TRBV5-6 to TRBJ2-7; D is ambiguous. Per the germline V gene, CDR1 is SGHDT and CDR2 is YYEEEE. The ends were cut back, 4 bases at V and 0 bases at J, with 8 bases in the middle. The CDR3 has 13 residues. CDR3 nucleotide sequence: TGTGCCAGCAGCCCCGAGGACTCCTACGAGCAGTACTTC. Translated: CASSPEDSYEQYF.

This chain connects TRBV14 to TRBJ2-7; D may be TRBD1 (5 bases). Trimming removed 5 bases at V and 0 bases at J, with 14 bases between. The germline V gene has CDR1 SGHDN and CDR2 FVKESK. The length of the CDR3 is 15 residues. CDR3 sequence: CASSSLPGSSYEQYF. In nucleotides, the CDR3 is TGTGCCAGCAGCTCTCTCCCAGGGTCCTCCTACGAGCAGTACTTC.

This chain uses TRBV27 with TRBJ2-3; TRBD1 aligns across 7 bases. CDR3 length: 14 residues. The germline CDR1 and CDR2 sequences are MNHEY and SMNVEV (reference sequence). V lost 8 bases, J lost 4 bases, and 9 bases stayed unmatched. The CDR3 DNA reads TGTGCCAGCGGGGAGACAGGGTATCCAGATACGCAGTATTTT. Protein: CASGETGYPDTQYF.

The chain has TRBV19 and TRBJ2-1; 7 nucleotides agree with TRBD2. The CDR3 has 14 residues. The V and J ends lost 6 bases and 15 bases, in that order; junction bases with no gene match: 17. Germline V gene data show CDR1 as LNHDA and CDR2 as SQIVND (reference sequence). The CDR3, as DNA: TGTGCCAGTAGCCCTCGGGCGGCGGGAGTGGGTCGGTTCTTC. This gives the protein CASSPRAAGVGRFF.

This clone appeared once. CDR3 sequence (DNA): TGTGCCTGGAGTATGGGGACACCCCATGAACCCCAGCATTTT. Its protein is CAWSMGTPHEPQHF. The rearrangement links TRBV30 to TRBJ1-5, with D maybe TRBD1 (6 bases). CDR1 is GTSNPN and CDR2 is SVGIG in the germline V gene (reference sequence). V was shortened by 2 bases and J by 10 bases, with 18 bases between the two germline ends. This CDR3 has 14 amino acids.

This clone was observed a few times. The CDR3, as DNA: TGCGCCAGCAGTGCAAGGACAGGGGCTGGAAACACCATATATTTT. This encodes CASSARTGAGNTIYF. This chain joins TRBV10-2 and TRBJ1-3; 9 bases map to TRBD1. Germline V gene data show CDR1 as WSHSY and CDR2 as SAAADI. The V gene end was trimmed by 4 bases and the J gene end by 2 bases; junction bases not matched to a gene: 3. This CDR3 has 15 amino acids.

V and J are TRBV29-1 and TRBJ1-4, with 9 positions matching TRBD1. CDR1 is SQVTM and CDR2 is ANQGSEA in the germline V gene. CDR3 length equals 15 residues. V dropped 2 bases and J dropped 7; count of bases not matched to a gene: 8. CDR3 sequence reads: CSVEKDRGGPEKLFF. CDR3 in DNA: TGCAGCGTTGAAAAGGACAGGGGAGGGCCTGAAAAACTGTTTTTT.

The chain links TRBV10-2 to TRBJ2-7; TRBD2 matches 11 bases. The CDR3 is 14 amino acids. With V trimmed by 5 bases and J by 3 bases, 3 bases remained unmatched. CDR1 and CDR2 (germline): WSHSY, SAAADI. The CDR3 region has the DNA TGCGCCAGCAGTTCACTAGCGGGAGACTACGAGCAGTACTTC. Translating gives CASSSLAGDYEQYF.

This clone appeared once. CDR3 coding DNA: TGTGCCAGCAGTTTCGCGGGGGGCGAGCAGTACTTC. Amino acid sequence: CASSFAGGEQYF. The chain uses TRBV27 and TRBJ2-7; 8 bases match TRBD2. Trimming cost V 3 bases and J 6 bases; bases outside gene matches: 1. Germline CDR1 is MNHEY and CDR2 is SMNVEV (reference sequence). There are 12 residues in the CDR3.

The chain uses TRBV2 and TRBJ2-7; 8 bases are a match to TRBD1. Germline-derived CDR1 and CDR2 are SNHLY and FYNNEI. The junction had 6 bases not matched to a gene; V was cut back by 5 bases and J by 3 bases. This CDR3 spans 14 amino acids. The CDR3 is CASSRTGSVYEQYF. The CDR3 nucleotides are TGTGCCAGCAGTAGGACAGGGAGTGTCTACGAGCAGTACTTC.